This T cell receptor (beta chain) was sequenced in a study of CXCR3-negative and CXCR3-positive naive CD8 T cells. Findings and caveats of the study: Similar TRBV-TRBJ gene usage was seen in naive CXCR3-negative and CXCR3-positive cells, but not in memory cells. Diversity ran similarly high across both naive subsets but far lower in memory CD8+ cells. Comparison of naive cells showed more hydrophobic TRB CDR3s in CXCR3-positive than in CXCR3-negative naive cells.

UMI labels and 5' RACE were used to prepare the TRB cDNA libraries. TCRdb reprocessed the 5' RACE reads and keeps a single row for each CDR3 protein, giving no DNA. The sample table sets out roughly 130,000 distinct CDR3 sequences. Note on this clonotype: Its antigen remains unidentified.

Researchers sorted some 270,000 cells of each CD8+ T cell subset in triplicate. The CDR3 spans 15 residues. Germline CDR1 reads PRHDT; CDR2 reads FYEKMQ (reference sequence). The chain uses TRBV13 and TRBJ1-4. The specimen sequenced was naive CXCR3+ CD8+ T cells from blood. The subset was: CD45RO-CCR7+CD27+CD95- naive CD8+ T cells expressing CXCR3 (TNR3+). The TCR comes from a human donor in good health. Some clones in this sample may be carry-over from other donors' samples. CDR3 sequence: CASRSGYATNEKLFF.